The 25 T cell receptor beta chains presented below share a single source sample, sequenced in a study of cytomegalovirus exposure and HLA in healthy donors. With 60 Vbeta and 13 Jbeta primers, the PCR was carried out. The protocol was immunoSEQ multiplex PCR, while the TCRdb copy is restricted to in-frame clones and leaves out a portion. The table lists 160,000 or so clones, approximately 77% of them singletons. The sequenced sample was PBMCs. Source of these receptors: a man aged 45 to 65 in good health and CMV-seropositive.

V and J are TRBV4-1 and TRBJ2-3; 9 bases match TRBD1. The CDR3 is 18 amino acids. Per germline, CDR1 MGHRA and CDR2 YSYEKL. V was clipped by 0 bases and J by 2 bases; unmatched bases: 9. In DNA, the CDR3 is TGCGCCAGCAGCCAAGAAATACAGGGGGCCACTTTCACAGATACGCAGTATTTT. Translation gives CASSQEIQGATFTDTQYF.

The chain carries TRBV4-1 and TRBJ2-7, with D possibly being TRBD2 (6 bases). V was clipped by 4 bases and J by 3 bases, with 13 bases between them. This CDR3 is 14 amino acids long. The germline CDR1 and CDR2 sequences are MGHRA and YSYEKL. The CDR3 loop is CASSLNSGHYEQYF. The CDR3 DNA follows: TGCGCCAGCAGCCTTAATAGCGGTCACTACGAGCAGTACTTC.

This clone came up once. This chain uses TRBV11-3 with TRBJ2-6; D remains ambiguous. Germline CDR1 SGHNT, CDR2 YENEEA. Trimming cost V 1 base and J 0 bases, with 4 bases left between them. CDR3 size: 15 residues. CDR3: CASSLGASGANVLTF. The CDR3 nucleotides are TGTGCCAGCAGCTTAGGCGCCTCTGGGGCCAACGTCCTGACTTTC.

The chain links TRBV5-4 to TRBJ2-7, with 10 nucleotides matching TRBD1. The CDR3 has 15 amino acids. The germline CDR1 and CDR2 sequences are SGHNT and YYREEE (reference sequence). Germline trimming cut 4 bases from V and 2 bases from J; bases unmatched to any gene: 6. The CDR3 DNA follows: TGTGCCAGCAGCAGGACAGGGGGATGGGCCTACGAGCAGTACTTC. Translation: CASSRTGGWAYEQYF.

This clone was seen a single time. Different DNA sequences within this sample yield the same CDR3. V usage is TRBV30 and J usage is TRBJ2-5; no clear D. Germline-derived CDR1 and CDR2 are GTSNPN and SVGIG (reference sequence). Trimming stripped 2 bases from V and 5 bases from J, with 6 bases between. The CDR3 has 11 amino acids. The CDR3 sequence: CAWSPRETQYF. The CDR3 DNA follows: TGTGCCTGGAGTCCTCGGGAGACCCAGTACTTC. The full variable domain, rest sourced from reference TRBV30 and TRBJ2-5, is SQTIHQWPATLVQPVGSPLSLECTVEGTSNPNLYWYRQAAGRGLQLLFYSVGIGQISSEVPQNLSASRPQDRQFILSSKKLLLSDSGFYLCAWSPRETQYFGPGTRLLVL.

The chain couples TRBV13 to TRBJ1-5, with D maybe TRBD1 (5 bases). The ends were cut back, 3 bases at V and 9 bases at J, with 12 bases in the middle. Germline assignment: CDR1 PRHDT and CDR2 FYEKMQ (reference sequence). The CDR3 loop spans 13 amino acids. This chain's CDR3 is CASSFQNQGPQHF. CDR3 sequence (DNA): TGTGCCAGCAGCTTCCAAAATCAGGGGCCCCAGCATTTT.

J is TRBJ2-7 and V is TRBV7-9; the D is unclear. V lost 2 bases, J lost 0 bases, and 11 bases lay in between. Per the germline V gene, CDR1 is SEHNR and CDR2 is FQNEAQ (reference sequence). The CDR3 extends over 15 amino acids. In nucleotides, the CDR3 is TGTGCCAGCAGCTTACCTCCAGGAAGCTCCTACGAGCAGTACTTC. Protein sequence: CASSLPPGSSYEQYF.

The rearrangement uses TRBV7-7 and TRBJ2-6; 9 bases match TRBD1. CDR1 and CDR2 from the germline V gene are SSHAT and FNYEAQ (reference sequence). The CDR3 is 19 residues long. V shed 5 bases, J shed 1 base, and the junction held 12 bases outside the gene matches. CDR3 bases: TGTGCCAGCAGCCTGACACCGGGACAGGGATTATCTGGGGCCAACGTCCTGACTTTC. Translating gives CASSLTPGQGLSGANVLTF. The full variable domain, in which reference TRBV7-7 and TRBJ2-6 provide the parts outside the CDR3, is GAGVSQSPRYKVTKRGQDVTLRCDPISSHATLYWYQQALGQGPEFLTYFNYEAQPDKSGLPSDRFSAERPEGSISTLTIQRTEQRDSAMYRCASSLTPGQGLSGANVLTFGAGSRLTVL.

This CDR3 is CASSKQGLGDTQYF. DNA for the CDR3: TGTGCCAGCAGCAAACAGGGCTTAGGAGATACGCAGTATTTT. The chain joins TRBV21-1 to TRBJ2-3; whether TRBD1, the table's D call, matches the DNA was not checked. TRBV21-1 is recorded as a pseudogene. The CDR3 runs to 14 residues.

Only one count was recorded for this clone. The CDR3 sequence: CASSPGLQTSGEQYF. In DNA, the CDR3 is TGTGCCAGCAGCCCGGGCCTCCAGACTAGCGGAGAGCAGTACTTC. The chain has TRBV5-4 and TRBJ2-7; 9 nucleotides line up with TRBD2. The CDR3 length is 15 residues. The trim removed 4 bases at V and 7 bases at J, leaving 12 bases unmatched. Germline V lookup: CDR1 SGHNT, CDR2 YYREEE (reference sequence).

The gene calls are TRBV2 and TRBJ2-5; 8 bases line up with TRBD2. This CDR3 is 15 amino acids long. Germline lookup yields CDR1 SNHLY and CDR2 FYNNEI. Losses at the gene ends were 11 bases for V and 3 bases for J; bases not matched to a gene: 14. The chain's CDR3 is CAGSLGSGAKETQYF. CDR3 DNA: TGTGCCGGATCGCTGGGTAGCGGGGCTAAAGAGACCCAGTACTTC.

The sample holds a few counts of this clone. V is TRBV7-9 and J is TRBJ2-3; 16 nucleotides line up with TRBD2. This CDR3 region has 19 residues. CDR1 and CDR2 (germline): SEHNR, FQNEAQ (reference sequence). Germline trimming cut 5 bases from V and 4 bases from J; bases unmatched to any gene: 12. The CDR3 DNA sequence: TGTGCCAGCAGCCCAGTCCCGGGACTAGCGGGGGGGCCCCCAGATACGCAGTATTTT. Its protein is CASSPVPGLAGGPPDTQYF.

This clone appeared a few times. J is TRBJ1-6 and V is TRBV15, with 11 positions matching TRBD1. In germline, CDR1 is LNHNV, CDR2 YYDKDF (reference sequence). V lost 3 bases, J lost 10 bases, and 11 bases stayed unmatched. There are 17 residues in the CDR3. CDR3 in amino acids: CATSSSRGTGGESPLHF. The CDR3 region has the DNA TGTGCCACCAGCAGTTCTAGGGGGACAGGGGGAGAATCACCCCTCCACTTT.

DNA of the CDR3: TGTGCCAGCAGCCCCGCGGGCGGGCAGCCCCAGCATTTT. Translated, it gives CASSPAGGQPQHF. The chain couples TRBV7-9 to TRBJ1-5; D gene ambiguous. In germline, CDR1 is SEHNR, CDR2 FQNEAQ (reference sequence). Trimming removed 5 bases at V and 7 bases at J, with 12 bases between. The CDR3 is 13 amino acids.

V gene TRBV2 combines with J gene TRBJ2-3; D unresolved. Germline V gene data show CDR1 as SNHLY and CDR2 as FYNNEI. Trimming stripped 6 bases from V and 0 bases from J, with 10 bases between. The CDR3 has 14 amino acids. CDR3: CASRAGASTDTQYF. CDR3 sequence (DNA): TGTGCCAGCAGGGCTGGTGCTAGCACAGATACGCAGTATTTT.

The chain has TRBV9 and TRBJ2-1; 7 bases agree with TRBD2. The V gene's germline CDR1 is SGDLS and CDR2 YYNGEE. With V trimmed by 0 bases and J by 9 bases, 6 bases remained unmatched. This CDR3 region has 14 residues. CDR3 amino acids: CASSVASGLGEQFF. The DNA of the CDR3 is TGTGCCAGCAGCGTAGCCTCTGGACTAGGTGAGCAGTTCTTC.

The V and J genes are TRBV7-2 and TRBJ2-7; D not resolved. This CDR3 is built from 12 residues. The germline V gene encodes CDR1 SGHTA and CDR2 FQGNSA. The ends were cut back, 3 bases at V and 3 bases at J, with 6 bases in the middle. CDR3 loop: CASSFPGYEQYF. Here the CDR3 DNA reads TGTGCCAGCAGCTTCCCCGGCTACGAGCAGTACTTC.

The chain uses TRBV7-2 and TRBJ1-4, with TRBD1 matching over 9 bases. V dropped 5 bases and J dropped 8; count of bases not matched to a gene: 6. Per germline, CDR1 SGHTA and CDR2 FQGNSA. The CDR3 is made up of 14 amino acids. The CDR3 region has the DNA TGTGCCAGCAGCCAACAGGGGGCCGGGGAAAAACTGTTTTTT. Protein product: CASSQQGAGEKLFF.

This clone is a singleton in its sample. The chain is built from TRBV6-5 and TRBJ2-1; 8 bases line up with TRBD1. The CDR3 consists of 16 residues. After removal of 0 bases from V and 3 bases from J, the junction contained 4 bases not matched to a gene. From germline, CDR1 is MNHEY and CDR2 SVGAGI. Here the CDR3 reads CASSYSPGQVYNEQFF. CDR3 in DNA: TGTGCCAGCAGTTACTCCCCGGGACAGGTCTACAATGAGCAGTTCTTC.

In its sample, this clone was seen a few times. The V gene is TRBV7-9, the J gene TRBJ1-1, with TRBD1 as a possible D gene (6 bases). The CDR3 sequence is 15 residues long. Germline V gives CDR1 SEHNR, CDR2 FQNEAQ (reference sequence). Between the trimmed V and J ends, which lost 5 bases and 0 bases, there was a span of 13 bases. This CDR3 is CASSHRTELNTEAFF. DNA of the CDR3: TGTGCCAGCAGCCATCGGACAGAACTGAACACTGAAGCTTTCTTT.

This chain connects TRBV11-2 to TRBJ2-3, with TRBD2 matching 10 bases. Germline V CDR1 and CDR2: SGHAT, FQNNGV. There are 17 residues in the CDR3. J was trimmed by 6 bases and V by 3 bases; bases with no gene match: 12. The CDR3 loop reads CASSFLPGLAKRDTQYF. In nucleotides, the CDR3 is TGTGCCAGCAGCTTCCTGCCGGGACTAGCGAAGCGGGATACGCAGTATTTT. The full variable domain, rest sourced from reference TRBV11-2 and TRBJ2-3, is EAGVAQSPRYKIIEKRQSVAFWCNPISGHATLYWYQQILGQGPKLLIQFQNNGVVDDSQLPKDRFSAERLKGVDSTLKIQPAKLEDSAVYLCASSFLPGLAKRDTQYFGPGTRLTVL.

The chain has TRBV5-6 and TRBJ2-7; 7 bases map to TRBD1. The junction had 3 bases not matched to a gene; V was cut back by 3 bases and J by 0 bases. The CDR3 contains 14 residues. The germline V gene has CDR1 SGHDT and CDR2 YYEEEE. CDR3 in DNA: TGTGCCAGCAGCTACCGGGACAGCTCCTACGAGCAGTACTTC. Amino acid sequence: CASSYRDSSYEQYF.

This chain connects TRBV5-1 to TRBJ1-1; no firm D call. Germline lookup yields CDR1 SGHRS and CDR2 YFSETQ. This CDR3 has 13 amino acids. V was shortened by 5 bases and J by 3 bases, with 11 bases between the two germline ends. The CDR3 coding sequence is TGCGCCAGCAGGCCTCTCGAGGACACTGAAGCTTTCTTT. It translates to CASRPLEDTEAFF.

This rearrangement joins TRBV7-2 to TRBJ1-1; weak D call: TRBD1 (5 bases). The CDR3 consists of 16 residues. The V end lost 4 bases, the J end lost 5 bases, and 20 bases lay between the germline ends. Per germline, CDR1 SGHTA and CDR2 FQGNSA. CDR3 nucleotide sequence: TGTGCCAGCAGCTCCTACGATTCAGCGTCAGGGACTGAAGCTTTCTTT. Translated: CASSSYDSASGTEAFF.

The CDR3 spells CASSADTYYGYTF. The CDR3 region has the DNA TGTGCCAGCAGTGCAGACACTTACTATGGCTACACCTTC. The chain employs TRBV6-5 and TRBJ1-2; D remains unclear. In germline, CDR1 is MNHEY, CDR2 SVGAGI. The CDR3 is 13 residues long. V was clipped by 5 bases and J by 3 bases, with 10 bases between them.